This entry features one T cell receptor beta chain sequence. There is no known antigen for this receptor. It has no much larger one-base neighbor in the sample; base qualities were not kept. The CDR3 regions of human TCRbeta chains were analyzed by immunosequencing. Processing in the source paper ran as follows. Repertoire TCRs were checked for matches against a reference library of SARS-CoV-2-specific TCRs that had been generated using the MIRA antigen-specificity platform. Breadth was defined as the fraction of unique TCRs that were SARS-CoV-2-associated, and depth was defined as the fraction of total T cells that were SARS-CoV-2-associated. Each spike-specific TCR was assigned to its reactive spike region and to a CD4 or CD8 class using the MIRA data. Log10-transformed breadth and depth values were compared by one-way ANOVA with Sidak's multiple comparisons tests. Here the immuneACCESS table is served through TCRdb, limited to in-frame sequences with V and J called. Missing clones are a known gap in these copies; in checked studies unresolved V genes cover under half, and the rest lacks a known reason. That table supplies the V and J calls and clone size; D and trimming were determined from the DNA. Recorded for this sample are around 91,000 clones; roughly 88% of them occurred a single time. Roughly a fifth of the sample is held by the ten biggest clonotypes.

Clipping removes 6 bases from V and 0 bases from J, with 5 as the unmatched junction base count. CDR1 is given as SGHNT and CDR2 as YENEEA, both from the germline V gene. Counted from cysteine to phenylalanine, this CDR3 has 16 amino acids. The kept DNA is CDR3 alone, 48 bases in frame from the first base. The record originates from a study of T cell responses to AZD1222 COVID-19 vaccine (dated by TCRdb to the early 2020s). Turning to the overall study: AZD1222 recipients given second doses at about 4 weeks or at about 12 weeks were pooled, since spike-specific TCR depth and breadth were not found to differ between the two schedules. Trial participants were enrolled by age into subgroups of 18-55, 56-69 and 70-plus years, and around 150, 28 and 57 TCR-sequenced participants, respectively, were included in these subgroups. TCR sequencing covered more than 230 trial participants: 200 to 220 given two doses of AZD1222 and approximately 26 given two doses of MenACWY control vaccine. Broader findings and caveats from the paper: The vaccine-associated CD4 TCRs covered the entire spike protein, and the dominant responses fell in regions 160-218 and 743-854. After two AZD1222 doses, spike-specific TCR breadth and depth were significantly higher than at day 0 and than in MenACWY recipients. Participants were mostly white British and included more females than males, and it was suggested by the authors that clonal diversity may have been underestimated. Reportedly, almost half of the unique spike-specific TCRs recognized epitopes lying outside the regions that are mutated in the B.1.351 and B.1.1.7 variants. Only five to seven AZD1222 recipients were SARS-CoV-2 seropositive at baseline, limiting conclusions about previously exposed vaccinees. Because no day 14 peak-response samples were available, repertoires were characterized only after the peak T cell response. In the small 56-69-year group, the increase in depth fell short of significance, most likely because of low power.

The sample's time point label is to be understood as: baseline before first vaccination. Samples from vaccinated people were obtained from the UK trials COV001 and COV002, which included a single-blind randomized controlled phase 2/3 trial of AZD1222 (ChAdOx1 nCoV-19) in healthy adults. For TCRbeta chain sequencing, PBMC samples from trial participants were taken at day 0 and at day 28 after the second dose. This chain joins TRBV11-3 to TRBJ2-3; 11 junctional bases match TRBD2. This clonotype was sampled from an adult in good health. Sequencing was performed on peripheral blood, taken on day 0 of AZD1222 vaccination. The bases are TGTGCCAGCAGTAAGAGACTAGCGGGGAGCACAGATACGCAGTATTTT. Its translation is CASSKRLAGSTDTQYF.